One T cell receptor beta chain is described in this entry. This sample is part of a study of beta chain features in type 1 diabetes. On the study more broadly: Age, gender and cell yields were alike across patients and healthy donors.

TCRB transcripts that were expressed got sequenced, as all of the isolated RNA had been reverse transcribed. Method: immunoSEQ multiplex PCR; TCRdb's copy keeps in-frame clones and lacks some. The sample lists hundreds of thousands of clones, less than 15% occurring once. The CDR3 extends over 12 amino acids. Germline V gene data show CDR1 as SNHLY and CDR2 as FYNNEI. V lost 9 bases to trimming and J lost 1 base, with 9 bases between them. V is TRBV2 and J is TRBJ1-1; D may be TRBD1 (6 bases). The specimen sequenced was naive CD4+ T cells from blood. The sequence came from a woman between 40 and 50 years old in good health. CDR3 DNA sequence: TGTGCCAGTGGACAGACGAACACTGAAGCTTTCTTT. Its protein product is CASGQTNTEAFF.